This T cell receptor beta chain was sequenced during a study of human T cells and chemical hapten exposure. Germline lookup yields CDR1 LGHDT and CDR2 YNNKEL (reference sequence). The CDR3 loop spans 16 amino acids. V was trimmed by 0 bases and J by 0 bases, leaving 11 bases between them. Time point in this sample: patch test 2, 6 weeks after DPC sensitization. Stated treatment: therapeutic diphenylcyclopropenone sensitization with weekly scalp DPC. The drawing of blood occurred before each patch test was applied. This clonotype was seen at least ten times. As handled by the study authors: Counting gave a median of around 100,000 TCRs per sample, with values ranging from 23,224 to 690,600. TCRdb reprocessed the RACE reads via MiXCR and lists one record per CDR3 protein. TCRdb's processing, not the authors' own work, is the source of the V and J calls. The repertoire holds 350,000 to 400,000 distinct CDR3 sequences, around 6% seen once, with over 5.5% in the top ten.

Material: whole blood, obtained in connection with sensitization to the hapten diphenylcyclopropenone (DPC). This chain links TRBV3-1 with TRBJ1-2; D remains ambiguous. This sequence originates from a woman aged 18 to 35 with alopecia areata. Some clones in this sample may be carry-over from other donors' samples. The CDR3 nucleotides are TGTGCCAGCAGCCAAGATGGGAACACCCCTAACTATGGCTACACCTTC. Translated, it gives CASSQDGNTPNYGYTF.